These 30 T cell receptor beta chains originate from one sample sequenced in a study of blood T cell repertoires in COVID-19. Sequencing used immunoSEQ multiplex PCR; TCRdb keeps in-frame clones, though not all of them. The sample lists roughly 200,000 clones; about 85% were seen once. The sequenced sample was peripheral blood. All receptors derive from a woman older than 75 with COVID-19, enrolled during active disease.

The count of this clone is one. The CDR3 region is CASSPTDPGNTIYF. The CDR3 nucleotides are TGTGCCAGCAGCCCGACAGATCCCGGAAACACCATATATTTT. V usage is TRBV7-9 and J usage is TRBJ1-3; perhaps TRBD1 as D (5 bases). This CDR3 has 14 residues. CDR1 is SEHNR and CDR2 is FQNEAQ in the germline V gene (reference sequence). V was pared by 5 bases and J by 4 bases, with 12 bases between.

This clone was seen a few times. The chain links TRBV9 to TRBJ1-2; 8 bases align to TRBD1. The J segment lost 4 bases and the V segment lost 0 bases, leaving 5 bases of the junction unmatched. The V gene's germline CDR1 is SGDLS and CDR2 YYNGEE. The CDR3 runs to 15 residues. CDR3 sequence reads: CASSVASGQVYGYTF. The CDR3, as DNA: TGTGCCAGCAGCGTAGCATCGGGACAGGTCTATGGCTACACCTTC.

The genes are TRBV7-2 and TRBJ2-7; possible D gene TRBD2, 5 bases. Trimming stripped 2 bases from V and 3 bases from J, with 11 bases between. CDR3 length: 14 amino acids. Germline CDR1 SGHTA, CDR2 FQGNSA. The CDR3 sequence: CASSLYGEFYEQYF. CDR3 nucleotide sequence: TGTGCCAGCAGCTTATACGGGGAGTTCTACGAGCAGTACTTC.

V is TRBV15 and J is TRBJ2-7; 9 bases map to TRBD1. This CDR3 has 14 residues. The germline V gene has CDR1 LNHNV and CDR2 YYDKDF (reference sequence). Trimming at V came to 5 bases and at J to 3 bases, leaving 5 bases not matched to a gene. In DNA form, the CDR3 reads TGTGCCACCAGCTGGGGACAGGGAGGCTACGAGCAGTACTTC. Encoded protein: CATSWGQGGYEQYF.

Only one count was recorded for this clone. This chain joins TRBV3-1 (or the pseudogene TRBV3-2) and TRBJ2-7; TRBD1 aligns across 7 bases. The CDR3 runs 14 residues. The V gene end was trimmed by 3 bases and the J gene end by 5 bases; junction bases not matched to a gene: 7. Germline lookup yields CDR1 LGHDT and CDR2 YNNKEL (reference sequence). CDR3 DNA sequence: TGTGCCAGCAGCCAGGAGACAGGGTGGCACGAGCAGTACTTC. Its translation: CASSQETGWHEQYF.

CDR3 sequence: CASSLQGFSGQPQHF. In DNA form, the CDR3 reads TGTGCCAGCAGCCTCCAGGGTTTCTCAGGACAGCCCCAGCATTTT. This chain uses TRBV7-2 with TRBJ1-5; perhaps TRBD1 as D (5 bases). CDR1 is SGHTA, CDR2 FQGNSA, per germline. V was cut by 5 bases and J by 7 bases, with 18 bases left in between. This CDR3 contains 15 residues.

J is TRBJ1-6 and V is TRBV19; no clear D. CDR1 is LNHDA, CDR2 SQIVND, per germline (reference sequence). The germline V and J ends were trimmed by 2 bases and 6 bases, with 17 bases remaining between them. The CDR3 contains 17 residues. This CDR3 is CASSITTSRDANSPLHF. The CDR3 DNA reads as TGTGCCAGTAGTATAACGACATCCCGTGACGCTAATTCACCCCTCCACTTT.

The V and J genes are TRBV3-1 (or the pseudogene TRBV3-2) and TRBJ2-7; D may be TRBD2 (5 bases). Trimming stripped 1 base from V and 4 bases from J, with 20 bases between. Germline CDR1 is LGHDT and CDR2 is YNNKEL (reference sequence). The CDR3 has 17 amino acids. The CDR3 bases are TGTGCCAGCAGCCAAGGAGGGCAGCCTTTGGCCTTTTACGAGCAGTACGTC. Protein sequence: CASSQGGQPLAFYEQYV.

V usage is TRBV19 and J usage is TRBJ1-2, with 12 bases identical to TRBD1. The germline V gene encodes CDR1 LNHDA and CDR2 SQIVND (reference sequence). The CDR3 totals 17 residues. V was clipped by 4 bases and J by 7 bases; unmatched bases: 13. CDR3 sequence: CASSTPPGQGAKVGYTF. The CDR3 DNA sequence: TGTGCCAGTAGTACCCCACCGGGACAGGGGGCAAAGGTTGGCTACACCTTC.

The chain joins TRBV5-6 to TRBJ2-5, with TRBD1 matching over 10 bases. V shed 2 bases, J shed 7 bases, and the junction held 8 bases outside the gene matches. Germline V gene lookup returns CDR1 SGHDT and CDR2 YYEEEE. This CDR3 is built from 15 residues. The CDR3 sequence: CASSFSTGGMGTQYF. CDR3 sequence (DNA): TGTGCCAGCAGCTTCTCGACAGGGGGCATGGGGACCCAGTACTTC.

The chain uses TRBV5-8 and TRBJ2-7, with D possibly matching TRBD1 (6 bases). CDR3 length: 14 residues. Germline-derived CDR1 and CDR2 are SGHTS and YDEGEE. V was cut by 0 bases and J by 4 bases, with 11 bases left in between. This CDR3 reads CASSLAAGVYEQYV. The CDR3 coding sequence is TGTGCCAGCAGCTTGGCGGCAGGGGTGTACGAGCAGTACGTC.

In nucleotides, the CDR3 is TGCGCCAGCAGTCCCAGTATGACAGGGGCAGCTTTCTTT. Its protein product is CASSPSMTGAAFF. The rearrangement uses TRBV5-1 and TRBJ1-1; 8 bases are shared with TRBD1. V lost 5 bases, J lost 10 bases, and 10 bases stayed unmatched. The CDR3 is 13 residues long. Germline V gives CDR1 SGHRS, CDR2 YFSETQ.

On this clone: A junction boundary mismatches the germline segment, possibly from a read error. This sample also contains other DNA sequences that code for the same CDR3. This chain links TRBV7-3 with TRBJ2-2; 7 bases map to TRBD1. Germline V gives CDR1 SGHTA, CDR2 FQGTGA. CDR3 length equals 15 residues. CDR3 region: CASSLLGGDTGELFF. The CDR3 region has the DNA TGCGCCAGCAGCTTACTAGGGGGCGATACCGGGGAGCTGTTTTTT. Together with reference TRBV7-3 and TRBJ2-2, the CDR3 gives the full variable domain: GAGVSQTPSNKVTEKGKYVELRCDPISGHTALYWYRQSLGQGPEFLIYFQGTGAADDSGLPNDRFFAVRPEGSVSTLKIQRTERGDSAVYLCASSLLGGDTGELFFGEGSRLTVL.

This clone was seen a single time. The chain couples TRBV9 to TRBJ2-1; 11 positions agree with TRBD2. CDR1 SGDLS and CDR2 YYNGEE come from the germline V gene. The CDR3 sequence is 19 residues long. Losses at the gene ends were 0 bases for V and 6 bases for J; bases not matched to a gene: 14. CDR3 protein: CASSVDTPGPSGRINEQFF. DNA of the CDR3: TGTGCCAGCAGCGTAGATACCCCAGGGCCTAGCGGGAGGATCAATGAGCAGTTCTTC.

The chain links TRBV11-2 to TRBJ1-2; TRBD1 agrees at 8 bases. The CDR3 is 14 amino acids. Losses at the gene ends were 7 bases for V and 8 bases for J; bases not matched to a gene: 12. Germline values: CDR1 SGHAT, CDR2 FQNNGV. Here the CDR3 reads CASTPYRGVEGYTF. The CDR3 DNA sequence: TGTGCCAGCACCCCCTACAGGGGGGTCGAGGGCTACACCTTC. The variable domain in full, completed from reference TRBV11-2 and TRBJ1-2, reads EAGVAQSPRYKIIEKRQSVAFWCNPISGHATLYWYQQILGQGPKLLIQFQNNGVVDDSQLPKDRFSAERLKGVDSTLKIQPAKLEDSAVYLCASTPYRGVEGYTFGSGTRLTVV.

This chain connects TRBV30 to TRBJ1-4; a weak D match, TRBD1 (6 bases). Trimming cost V 2 bases and J 4 bases, with 11 bases left between them. Germline V lookup: CDR1 GTSNPN, CDR2 SVGIG (reference sequence). The CDR3 has 14 amino acids. CDR3 loop: CAWSLGAVNEKLFF. The CDR3 DNA sequence: TGTGCCTGGAGTTTGGGGGCCGTTAATGAAAAACTGTTTTTT.

The rearrangement uses TRBV28 and TRBJ1-5; D might be TRBD1 (6 bases). The CDR3 has 16 residues. Trimming removed 7 bases from V and 4 bases from J, with 20 bases in between. Per germline, CDR1 MDHEN and CDR2 SYDVKM. The CDR3: CASIVGQGQGNQPQHF. CDR3 nucleotides: TGTGCCAGCATTGTCGGCCAGGGGCAGGGAAATCAGCCCCAGCATTTT.

The chain carries TRBV5-6 and TRBJ1-5, with 11 bases identical to TRBD1. Germline CDR1 reads SGHDT; CDR2 reads YYEEEE. J was trimmed by 3 bases and V by 1 base; bases with no gene match: 9. The CDR3 is 18 residues long. Here the CDR3 reads CASSLQWGTGGINQPQHF. The DNA for the CDR3 is TGTGCCAGCAGCTTGCAATGGGGGACAGGGGGGATCAATCAGCCCCAGCATTTT.

This clone was seen a single time. The chain links TRBV5-6 to TRBJ2-5; D might be TRBD1 (6 bases). Germline-derived CDR1 and CDR2 are SGHDT and YYEEEE. The CDR3 totals 13 residues. The germline V and J ends were trimmed by 4 bases and 0 bases, with 7 bases remaining between them. This CDR3 reads CASSRDNQETQYF. CDR3 sequence (DNA): TGTGCCAGCAGCAGGGACAACCAAGAGACCCAGTACTTC. Together with reference TRBV5-6 and TRBJ2-5, the CDR3 gives the full variable domain: DAGVTQSPTHLIKTRGQQVTLRCSPKSGHDTVSWYQQALGQGPQFIFQYYEEEERQRGNFPDRFSGHQFPNYSSELNVNALLLGDSALYLCASSRDNQETQYFGPGTRLLVL.

This chain connects TRBV7-2 to TRBJ2-7, with 10 bases aligning to TRBD1. The CDR3 has 14 residues. V was pared by 5 bases and J by 3 bases, with 4 bases of the junction left unmatched. Looked up from germline, CDR1 is SGHTA and CDR2 is FQGNSA. CDR3 nucleotide sequence: TGTGCCAGCAGCACGACAGGGGGCAACTACGAGCAGTACTTC. It codes for CASSTTGGNYEQYF.

V is TRBV28 and J is TRBJ1-1; the match to TRBD1 covers 11 bases. This CDR3 has 16 amino acids. Trimming cost V 4 bases and J 4 bases; bases outside gene matches: 8. Germline V gene sequence: CDR1 MDHEN, CDR2 SYDVKM. CDR3 nucleotide sequence: TGTGCCAGCAGTTCATGGACAGGGGGCAGCGTCACTGAAGCTTTCTTT. This encodes CASSSWTGGSVTEAFF.

The rearrangement links TRBV6-7 to TRBJ1-5; the D gene is possibly TRBD1 (6 bases). TRBV6-7 is noted as an ORF with a role that remains uncertain. Trimming took 6 bases from V and 7 from J, leaving 16 bases between them. This CDR3 comprises 14 residues. The CDR3 is CASSRWGGRQPQHF. The CDR3 coding sequence is TGTGCCAGCAGCCGCTGGGGGGGCCGGCAGCCCCAGCATTTT.

The gene calls are TRBV7-2 and TRBJ2-1; D unclear. The CDR3 totals 13 residues. The germline V gene has CDR1 SGHTA and CDR2 FQGNSA. Trimming pared 1 base from V and 4 bases from J, leaving 5 bases between. CDR3 in amino acids: CASSLGLYNEQFF. The CDR3, as DNA: TGTGCCAGCAGCTTAGGTCTTTACAATGAGCAGTTCTTC.

The CDR3 DNA is TGTGCCAGTAACTCGGACAGGGGGACAGATACGCAGTATTTT. The encoded protein is CASNSDRGTDTQYF. The chain couples TRBV19 to TRBJ2-3, with 10 bases identical to TRBD1. This CDR3 is built from 14 residues. After removal of 7 bases from V and 3 bases from J, the junction contained 4 bases not matched to a gene. Germline CDR1 is LNHDA and CDR2 is SQIVND (reference sequence).

V is TRBV19 and J is TRBJ1-2, with D unclear. V was cut by 3 bases and J by 5 bases, with 10 bases left in between. The V gene's germline CDR1 is LNHDA and CDR2 SQIVND (reference sequence). CDR3 length equals 13 residues. The CDR3 DNA follows: TGTGCCAGTAGTATGAGTACCGGGTATGGCTACACCTTC. Its protein is CASSMSTGYGYTF.

The gene calls are TRBV7-8 and TRBJ2-2; D possibly corresponds to TRBD2 (7 bases). Germline lookup yields CDR1 SGHVS and CDR2 FQNEAQ. The CDR3 spans 16 residues. V lost 0 bases, J lost 5 bases, and 13 bases lay in between. CDR3 in amino acids: CASSLAPGGATGELFF. In DNA, the CDR3 is TGTGCCAGCAGCTTAGCTCCGGGGGGCGCGACCGGGGAGCTGTTTTTT.

The chain has TRBV5-1 and TRBJ1-3; D ambiguous. This CDR3 spans 15 amino acids. V lost 4 bases and J 0 bases, leaving 11 bases between the germline ends. Germline CDR1 reads SGHRS; CDR2 reads YFSETQ. The CDR3 nucleotides read TGCGCCAGCAGCCCCCTTTTCGGCTCTGGAAACACCATATATTTT. It encodes CASSPLFGSGNTIYF.

This sequence joins TRBV18 and TRBJ2-2; D unclear. Germline V gene lookup returns CDR1 KGHSH and CDR2 LQKENI. There are 13 residues in the CDR3. Deletions cut 4 bases from V and 2 bases from J, with 5 bases between. The CDR3 protein is CASSHSNTGELFF. CDR3 bases: TGTGCCAGCTCACACAGTAACACCGGGGAGCTGTTTTTT.

J is TRBJ2-7 and V is TRBV6-6; TRBD1 is a possible D gene (7 bases). Germline loops: CDR1 MNHNY, CDR2 SVGAGI (reference sequence). The CDR3 has 13 amino acids. V was shortened by 0 bases and J by 13 bases, with 16 bases between the two germline ends. In DNA, the CDR3 is TGTGCCAGCAGTTACTCGATTTCCCAGGGGGGATACGTC. Translation: CASSYSISQGGYV.

The rearrangement links TRBV19 to TRBJ1-2; D remains ambiguous. The CDR3 spans 11 residues. V shed 5 bases and J shed 7 bases, with 8 bases lying between them. Germline V gene data show CDR1 as LNHDA and CDR2 as SQIVND (reference sequence). CDR3 residues: CASSDLSGYTF. The CDR3 DNA reads TGTGCCAGTAGTGACTTAAGTGGCTACACCTTC.